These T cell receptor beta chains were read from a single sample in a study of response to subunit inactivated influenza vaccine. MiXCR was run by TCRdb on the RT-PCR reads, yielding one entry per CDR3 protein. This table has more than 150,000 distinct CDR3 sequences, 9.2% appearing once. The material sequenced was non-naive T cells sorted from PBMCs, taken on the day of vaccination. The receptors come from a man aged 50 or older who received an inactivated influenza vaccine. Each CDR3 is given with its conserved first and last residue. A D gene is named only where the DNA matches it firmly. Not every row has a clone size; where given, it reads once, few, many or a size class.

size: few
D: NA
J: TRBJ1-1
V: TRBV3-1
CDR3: CASSLVADNTEAFF
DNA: TGTGCCAGCAGCCTGGTAGCGGATAACACTGAAGCTTTCTTT

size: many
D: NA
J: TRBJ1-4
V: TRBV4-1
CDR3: CASSANPYPTNEKLFF
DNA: TGCGCCAGCAGCGCCAACCCCTACCCAACTAATGAAAAACTGTTTTTT

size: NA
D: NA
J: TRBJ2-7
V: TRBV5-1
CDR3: CASSNTGETIYEQYF
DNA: TGCGCCAGCAGTAATACAGGTGAAACAATCTACGAGCAGTACTTC

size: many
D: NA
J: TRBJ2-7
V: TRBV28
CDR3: CASSSNRVHEQYF
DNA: TGTGCCAGCAGTTCAAACAGGGTCCACGAGCAGTACTTC

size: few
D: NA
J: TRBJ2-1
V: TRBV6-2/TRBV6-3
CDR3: CASFPGGTYNEQFF
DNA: TGTGCCAGCTTTCCCGGCGGAACCTACAATGAGCAGTTCTTC

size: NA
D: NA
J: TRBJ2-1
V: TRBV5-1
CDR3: CASSPRPAESSYNEQFF
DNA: TGCGCCAGCAGCCCCAGGCCTGCGGAGAGCTCCTACAATGAGCAGTTCTTC

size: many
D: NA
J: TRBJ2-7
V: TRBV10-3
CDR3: CAISEGVSSSYEQYF
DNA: TGTGCCATCAGTGAGGGGGTTTCAAGCTCCTACGAGCAGTACTTC

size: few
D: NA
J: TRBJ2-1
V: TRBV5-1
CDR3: CASSFDGPGSGQFF
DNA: TGCGCCAGCAGCTTCGACGGGCCCGGCTCCGGGCAGTTCTTC

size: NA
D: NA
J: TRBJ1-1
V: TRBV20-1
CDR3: CSSRANVEAFF
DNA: TGCAGTTCCCGGGCTAACGTTGAAGCTTTCTTT

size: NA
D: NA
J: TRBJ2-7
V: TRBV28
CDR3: CASSSLLGAHEQYF
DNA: TGTGCCAGCAGTTCACTTCTAGGGGCGCACGAGCAGTACTTC

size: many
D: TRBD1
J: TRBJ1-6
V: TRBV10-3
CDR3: CAISGGTENSPLHF
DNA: TGTGCCATCAGTGGGGGGACAGAGAATTCACCCCTCCACTTT

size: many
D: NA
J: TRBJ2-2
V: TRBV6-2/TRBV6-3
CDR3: CASSYSRTITGELFF
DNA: TGTGCCAGCAGTTACTCTAGGACTATCACCGGGGAGCTGTTTTTT

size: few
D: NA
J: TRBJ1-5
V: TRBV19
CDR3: CASSPIRGGGVVGNQPQHF
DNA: TGTGCCAGTAGTCCAATCAGGGGCGGCGGGGTAGTTGGCAATCAGCCCCAGCATTTT

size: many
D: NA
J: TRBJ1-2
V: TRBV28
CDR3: CATSTRSGYTF
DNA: TGTGCCACCTCCACGCGAAGTGGCTACACCTTC

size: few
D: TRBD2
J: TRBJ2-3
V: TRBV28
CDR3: CASRLAGGLAQYF
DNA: TGTGCCAGCAGACTAGCGGGGGGGCTTGCGCAGTATTTT

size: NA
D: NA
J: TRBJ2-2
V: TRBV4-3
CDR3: CASSQNRGGTGELFF
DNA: TGCGCCAGCAGCCAAAACAGGGGAGGCACCGGGGAGCTGTTTTTT

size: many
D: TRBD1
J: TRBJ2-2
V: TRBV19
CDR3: CASSATGGINTGELFF
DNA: TGTGCCAGTAGTGCCACAGGGGGCATTAACACCGGGGAGCTGTTTTTT

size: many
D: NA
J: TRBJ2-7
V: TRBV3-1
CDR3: CASSPRRGNEQYF
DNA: TGTGCCAGCAGCCCGCGCAGGGGTAACGAGCAGTACTTC

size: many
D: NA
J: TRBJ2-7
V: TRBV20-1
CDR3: CSARRGLESAEQYF
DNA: TGCAGTGCTAGACGGGGGCTAGAGAGTGCCGAGCAGTACTTC

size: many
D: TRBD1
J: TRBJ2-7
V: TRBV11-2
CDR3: CASSLTDRGRYEQYF
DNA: TGTGCCAGCAGCTTAACGGACAGGGGCAGATACGAGCAGTACTTC

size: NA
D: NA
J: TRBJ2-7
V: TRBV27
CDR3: CASRLSGSYEQYF
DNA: TGTGCCAGCAGATTATCCGGTTCCTACGAGCAGTACTTC

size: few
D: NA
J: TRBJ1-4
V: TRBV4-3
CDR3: CASSQDPGPRNEKLFF
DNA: TGCGCCAGCAGCCAAGACCCGGGACCAAGGAATGAAAAACTGTTTTTT

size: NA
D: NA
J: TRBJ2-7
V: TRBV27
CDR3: CASGTFSYEQYF
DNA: TGTGCCAGCGGGACATTCTCCTACGAGCAGTACTTC

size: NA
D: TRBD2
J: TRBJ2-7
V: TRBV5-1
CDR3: CASSLAAGVGFEYF
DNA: TGCGCCAGCAGCTTGGCAGCGGGAGTCGGTTTTGAGTACTTC

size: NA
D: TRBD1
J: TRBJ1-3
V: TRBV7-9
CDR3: CASSPRQGASGNTIYF
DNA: TGTGCCAGCAGCCCGCGACAGGGGGCAAGTGGAAACACCATATATTTT

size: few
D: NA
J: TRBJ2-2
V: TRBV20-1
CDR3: CSARDWLLGELFF
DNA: TGCAGTGCTAGAGATTGGCTCCTCGGGGAGCTGTTTTTT

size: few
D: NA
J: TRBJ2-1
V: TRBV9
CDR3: CASSPDYNEQFF
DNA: TGTGCCAGCAGCCCAGATTACAATGAGCAGTTCTTC

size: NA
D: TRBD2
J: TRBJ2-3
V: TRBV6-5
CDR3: CASSSRSTSGGLADTQYF
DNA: TGTGCCAGCAGTTCGCGATCTACAAGCGGGGGGCTGGCAGATACGCAGTATTTT

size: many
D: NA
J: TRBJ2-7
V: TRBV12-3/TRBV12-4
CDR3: CASSLEGSDEQYF
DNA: TGTGCCAGCAGTTTGGAGGGGAGTGACGAGCAGTACTTC

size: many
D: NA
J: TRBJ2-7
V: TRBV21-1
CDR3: CASSTLPLAGVRNEQYF
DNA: TGTGCCAGCAGCACCCTACCACTAGCGGGAGTAAGAAACGAGCAGTACTTC

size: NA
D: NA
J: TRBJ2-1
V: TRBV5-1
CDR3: CASSLGPPNNEQFF
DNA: TGCGCCAGCAGCTTGGGGCCGCCCAACAATGAGCAGTTCTTC

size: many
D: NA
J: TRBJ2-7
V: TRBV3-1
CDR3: CASSQVGGLSEQYF
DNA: TGTGCCAGCAGCCAAGTCGGGGGATTGAGCGAGCAGTACTTC

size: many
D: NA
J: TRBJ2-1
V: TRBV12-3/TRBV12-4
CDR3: CASSLTGRALQFF
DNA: TGTGCCAGCAGTTTAACGGGCAGGGCACTCCAGTTCTTC

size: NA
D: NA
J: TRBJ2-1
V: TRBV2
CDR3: CAKGSSSYNEQFF
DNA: TGTGCCAAGGGGTCGAGCTCCTACAATGAGCAGTTCTTC

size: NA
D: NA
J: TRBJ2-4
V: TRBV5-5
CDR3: CASSSQGSLAKNIQYF
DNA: TGTGCCAGCAGCTCACAGGGAAGCCTAGCCAAAAACATTCAGTACTTC

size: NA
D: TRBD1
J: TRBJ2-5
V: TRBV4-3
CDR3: CASSLTGTGGETQYF
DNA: TGCGCCAGCAGCCTAACCGGGACAGGGGGAGAGACCCAGTACTTC

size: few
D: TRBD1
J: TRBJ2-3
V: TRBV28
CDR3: CASSPFRDRAFKTDTQYF
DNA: TGTGCCAGCAGTCCGTTCCGGGACAGGGCGTTCAAGACAGATACGCAGTATTTT

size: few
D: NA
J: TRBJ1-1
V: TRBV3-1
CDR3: CASSLFGRGRGNTEAFF
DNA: TGTGCCAGCAGCCTTTTTGGCCGCGGCAGGGGAAACACTGAAGCTTTCTTT

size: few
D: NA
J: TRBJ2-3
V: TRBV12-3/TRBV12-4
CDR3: CASTFRTGTDTQYF
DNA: TGTGCCAGCACTTTCCGGACGGGCACAGATACGCAGTATTTT

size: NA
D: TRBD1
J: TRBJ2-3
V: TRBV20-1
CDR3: CSARDLRGRADTQYF
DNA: TGCAGTGCTAGAGATCTCAGGGGGCGGGCAGATACGCAGTATTTT

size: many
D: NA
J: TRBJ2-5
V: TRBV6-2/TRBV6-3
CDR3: CASSPWGETQYF
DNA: TGTGCCAGCAGTCCTTGGGGAGAGACCCAGTACTTC

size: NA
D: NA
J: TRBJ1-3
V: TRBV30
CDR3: CAWSVPERWNTIYF
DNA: TGTGCCTGGAGTGTTCCAGAGAGGTGGAACACCATATATTTT

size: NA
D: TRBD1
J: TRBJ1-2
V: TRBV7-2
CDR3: CASSLGQGGSGGYTF
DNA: TGTGCCAGCAGCTTGGGACAGGGGGGATCGGGTGGCTACACCTTC

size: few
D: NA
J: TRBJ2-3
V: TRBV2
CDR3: CASSIPPDTQYF
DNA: TGTGCCAGCAGTATCCCCCCGGATACGCAGTATTTT

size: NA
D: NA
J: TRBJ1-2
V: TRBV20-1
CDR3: CSARDRTLVYGYTF
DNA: TGCAGTGCTAGAGATCGGACGCTTGTCTATGGCTACACCTTC

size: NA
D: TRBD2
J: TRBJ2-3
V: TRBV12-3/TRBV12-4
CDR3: CASSWGTSGGLTDTQYF
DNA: TGTGCCAGCAGTTGGGGGACTAGCGGGGGGCTAACAGATACGCAGTATTTT

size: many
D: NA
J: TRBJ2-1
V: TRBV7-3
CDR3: CASSSSTRGEQFF
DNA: TGTGCCAGCAGCTCCTCGACTCGGGGTGAGCAGTTCTTC

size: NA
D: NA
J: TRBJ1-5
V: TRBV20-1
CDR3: CSASPGANQPQHF
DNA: TGCAGTGCTAGCCCAGGGGCCAATCAGCCCCAGCATTTT

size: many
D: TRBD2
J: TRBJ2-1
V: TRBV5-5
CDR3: CASSYGTSGGSYNEQFF
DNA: TGTGCCAGCAGTTACGGGACTAGCGGGGGCTCCTACAATGAGCAGTTCTTC

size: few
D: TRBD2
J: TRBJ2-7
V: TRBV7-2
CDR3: CASSPGTSGGDEQYF
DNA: TGTGCCAGCAGCCCAGGGACTAGCGGGGGTGACGAGCAGTACTTC